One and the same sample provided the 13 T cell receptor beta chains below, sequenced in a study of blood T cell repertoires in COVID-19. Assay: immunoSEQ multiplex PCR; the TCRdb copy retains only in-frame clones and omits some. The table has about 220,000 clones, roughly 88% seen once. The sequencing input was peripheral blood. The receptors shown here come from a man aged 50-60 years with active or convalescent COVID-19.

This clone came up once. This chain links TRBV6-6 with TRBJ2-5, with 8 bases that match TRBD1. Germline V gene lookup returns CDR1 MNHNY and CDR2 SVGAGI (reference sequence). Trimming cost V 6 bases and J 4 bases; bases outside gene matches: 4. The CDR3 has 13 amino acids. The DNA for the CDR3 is TGTGCCAGCAGCAGGGGACAGGCAGAGACCCAGTACTTC. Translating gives CASSRGQAETQYF.

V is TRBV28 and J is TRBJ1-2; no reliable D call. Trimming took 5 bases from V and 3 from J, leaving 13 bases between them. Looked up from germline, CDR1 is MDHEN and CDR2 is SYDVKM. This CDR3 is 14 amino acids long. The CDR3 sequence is CASSKVTAYYGYTF. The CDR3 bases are TGTGCCAGCAGTAAGGTAACAGCATACTATGGCTACACCTTC.

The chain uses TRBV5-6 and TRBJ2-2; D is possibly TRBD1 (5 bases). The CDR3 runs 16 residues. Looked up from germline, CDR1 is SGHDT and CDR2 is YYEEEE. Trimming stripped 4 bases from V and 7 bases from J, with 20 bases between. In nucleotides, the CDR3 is TGTGCCAGCAGCCGGCCCTGGGCAGGGTCGATCGGGGAGCTGTTTTTT. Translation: CASSRPWAGSIGELFF.

In DNA, the CDR3 is TGTGCCAGCAGCCCAACTAGCGGGGGGGTACCCGGGGAGCTGTTTTTT. Its protein is CASSPTSGGVPGELFF. The rearrangement joins TRBV5-4 to TRBJ2-2, with TRBD2 matching 13 bases. This CDR3 spans 16 amino acids. V gave up 4 bases and J gave up 6 bases; unmatched junction bases: 6. Germline lookup yields CDR1 SGHNT and CDR2 YYREEE (reference sequence).

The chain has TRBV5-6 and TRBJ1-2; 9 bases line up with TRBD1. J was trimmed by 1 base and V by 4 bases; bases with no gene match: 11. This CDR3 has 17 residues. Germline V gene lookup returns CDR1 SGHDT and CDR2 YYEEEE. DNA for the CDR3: TGTGCCAGCAGCATCCACCCCGGGACAGGGATTAACTATGGCTACACCTTC. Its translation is CASSIHPGTGINYGYTF.

The CDR3 sequence is CASSLSSGSRNEQYF. For the CDR3, the DNA is TGTGCCAGCAGCTTATCTAGCGGGAGTAGAAACGAGCAGTACTTC. The chain carries TRBV7-2 and TRBJ2-7; 10 nucleotides agree with TRBD2. Germline loops: CDR1 SGHTA, CDR2 FQGNSA. CDR3 length: 15 residues. J lost 5 bases, V lost 2 bases, and 6 bases had no gene match.

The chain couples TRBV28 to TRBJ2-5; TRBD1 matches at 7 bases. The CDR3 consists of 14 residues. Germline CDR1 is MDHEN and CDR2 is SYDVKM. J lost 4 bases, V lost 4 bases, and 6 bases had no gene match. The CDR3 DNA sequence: TGTGCCAGCAGTTCTGACAGGGCAACAGAGACCCAGTACTTC. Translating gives CASSSDRATETQYF. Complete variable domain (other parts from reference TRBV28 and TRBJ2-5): DVKVTQSSRYLVKRTGEKVFLECVQDMDHENMFWYRQDPGLGLRLIYFSYDVKMKEKGDIPEGYSVSREKKERFSLILESASTNQTSMYLCASSSDRATETQYFGPGTRLLVL.

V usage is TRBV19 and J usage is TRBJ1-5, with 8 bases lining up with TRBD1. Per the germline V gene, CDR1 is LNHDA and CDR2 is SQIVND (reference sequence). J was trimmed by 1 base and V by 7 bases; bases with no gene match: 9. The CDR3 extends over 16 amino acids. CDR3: CASTEWTGFSNQPQHF. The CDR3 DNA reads TGTGCCAGTACGGAATGGACAGGGTTCAGCAATCAGCCCCAGCATTTT.

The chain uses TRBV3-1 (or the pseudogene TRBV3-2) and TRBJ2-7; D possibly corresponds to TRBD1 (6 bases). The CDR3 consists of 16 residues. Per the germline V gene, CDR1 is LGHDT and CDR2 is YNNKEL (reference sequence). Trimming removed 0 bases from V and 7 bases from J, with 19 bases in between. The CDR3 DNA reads TGTGCCAGCAGCCAAGATCAAAACGGGCAGGGGAATGAGCAGTACGTC. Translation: CASSQDQNGQGNEQYV.

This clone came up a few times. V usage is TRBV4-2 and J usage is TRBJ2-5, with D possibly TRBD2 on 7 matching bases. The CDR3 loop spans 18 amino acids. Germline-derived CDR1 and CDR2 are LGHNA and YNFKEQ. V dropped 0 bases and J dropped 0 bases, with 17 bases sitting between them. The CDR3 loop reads CASSQEGGVSEYQETQYF. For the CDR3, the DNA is TGTGCCAGCAGCCAAGAAGGGGGGGTTAGCGAGTACCAAGAGACCCAGTACTTC.

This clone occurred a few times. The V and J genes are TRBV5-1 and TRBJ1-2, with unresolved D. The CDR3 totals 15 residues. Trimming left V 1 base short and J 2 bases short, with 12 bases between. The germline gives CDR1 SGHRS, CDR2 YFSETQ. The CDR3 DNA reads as TGCGCCAGCAGCTTGTCGTCCTTCCCGAACTATGGCTACACCTTC. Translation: CASSLSSFPNYGYTF.

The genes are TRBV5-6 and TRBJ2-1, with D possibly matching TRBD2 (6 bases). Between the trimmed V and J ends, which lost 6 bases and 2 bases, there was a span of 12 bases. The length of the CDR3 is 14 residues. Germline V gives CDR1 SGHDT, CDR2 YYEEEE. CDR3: CASTGGSTYNEQFF. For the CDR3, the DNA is TGTGCCAGCACTGGGGGGAGCACCTACAATGAGCAGTTCTTC.

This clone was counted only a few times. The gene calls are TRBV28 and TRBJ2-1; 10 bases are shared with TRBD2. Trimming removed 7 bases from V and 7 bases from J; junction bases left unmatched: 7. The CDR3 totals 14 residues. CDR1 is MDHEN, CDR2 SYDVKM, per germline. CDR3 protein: CASNRAGGPNEQFF. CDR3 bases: TGTGCCAGCAATAGAGCGGGAGGGCCAAATGAGCAGTTCTTC.